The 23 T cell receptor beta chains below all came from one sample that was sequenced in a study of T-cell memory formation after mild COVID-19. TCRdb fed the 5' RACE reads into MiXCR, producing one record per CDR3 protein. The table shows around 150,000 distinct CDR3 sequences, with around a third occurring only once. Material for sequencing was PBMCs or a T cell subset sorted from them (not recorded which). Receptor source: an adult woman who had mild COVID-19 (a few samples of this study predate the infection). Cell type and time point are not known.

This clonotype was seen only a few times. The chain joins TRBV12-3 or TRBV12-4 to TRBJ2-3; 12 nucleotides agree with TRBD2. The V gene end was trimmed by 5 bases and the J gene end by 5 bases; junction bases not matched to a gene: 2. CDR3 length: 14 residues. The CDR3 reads CASSASGRGDTQYF. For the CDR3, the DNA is TGTGCCAGCAGTGCTAGCGGGAGGGGAGATACGCAGTATTTT.

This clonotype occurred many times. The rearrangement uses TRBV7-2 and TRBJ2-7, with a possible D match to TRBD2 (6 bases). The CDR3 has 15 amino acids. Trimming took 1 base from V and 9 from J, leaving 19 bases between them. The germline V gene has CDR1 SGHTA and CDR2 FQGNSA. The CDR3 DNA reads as TGTGCCAGCAGCTTAGATCTTAGGGGCTACGGGGGGCAGTACTTC. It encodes CASSLDLRGYGGQYF.

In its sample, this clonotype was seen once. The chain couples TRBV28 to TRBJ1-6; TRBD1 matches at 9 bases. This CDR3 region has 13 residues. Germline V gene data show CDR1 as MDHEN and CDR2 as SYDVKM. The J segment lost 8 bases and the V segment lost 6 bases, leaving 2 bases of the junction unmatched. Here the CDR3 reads CASRRTGDSPLHF. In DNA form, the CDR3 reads TGTGCCAGCAGAAGGACAGGGGATTCACCCCTCCACTTT.

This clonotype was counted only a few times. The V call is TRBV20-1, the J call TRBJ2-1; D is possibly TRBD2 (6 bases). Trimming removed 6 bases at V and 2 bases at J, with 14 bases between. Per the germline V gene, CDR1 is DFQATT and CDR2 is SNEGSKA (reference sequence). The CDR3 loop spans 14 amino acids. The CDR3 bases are TGCAGTGCGAAGGAGCGGGCGGCCTACAATGAGCAGTTCTTC. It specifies CSAKERAAYNEQFF.

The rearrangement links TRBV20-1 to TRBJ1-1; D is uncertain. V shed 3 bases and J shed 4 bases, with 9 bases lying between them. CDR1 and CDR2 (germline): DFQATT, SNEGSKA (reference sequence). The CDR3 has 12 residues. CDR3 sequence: CSASPDTTEAFF. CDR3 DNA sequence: TGCAGTGCTAGCCCCGACACCACTGAAGCTTTCTTT.

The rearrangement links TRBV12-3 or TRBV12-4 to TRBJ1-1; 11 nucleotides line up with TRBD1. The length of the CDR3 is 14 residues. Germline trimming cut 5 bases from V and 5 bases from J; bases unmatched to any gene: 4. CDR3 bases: TGTGCCAGCAGTGGACAGGGGGCGTGGACTGAAGCTTTCTTT. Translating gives CASSGQGAWTEAFF.

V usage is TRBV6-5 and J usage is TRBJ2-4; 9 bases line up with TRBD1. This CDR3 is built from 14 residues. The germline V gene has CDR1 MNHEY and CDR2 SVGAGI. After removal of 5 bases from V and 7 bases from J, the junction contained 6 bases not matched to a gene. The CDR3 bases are TGTGCCAGCAGTGCCCCGGGACAGGGCAACATTCAGTACTTC. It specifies CASSAPGQGNIQYF.

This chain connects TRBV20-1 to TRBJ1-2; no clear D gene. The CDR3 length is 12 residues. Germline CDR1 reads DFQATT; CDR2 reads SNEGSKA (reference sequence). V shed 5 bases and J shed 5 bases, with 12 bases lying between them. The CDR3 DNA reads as TGCAGTGCTTTGACCTCGAGGTATGGCTACACCTTC. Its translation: CSALTSRYGYTF.

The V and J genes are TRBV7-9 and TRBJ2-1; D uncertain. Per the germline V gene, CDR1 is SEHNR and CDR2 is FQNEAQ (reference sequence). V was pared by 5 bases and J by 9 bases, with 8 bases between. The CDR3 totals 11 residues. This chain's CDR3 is CASSLTGEQFF. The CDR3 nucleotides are TGTGCCAGCAGCCTAACGGGTGAGCAGTTCTTC. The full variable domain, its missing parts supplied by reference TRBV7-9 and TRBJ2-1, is DTGVSQNPRHKITKRGQNVTFRCDPISEHNRLYWYRQTLGQGPEFLTYFQNEAQLEKSRLLSDRFSAERPKGSFSTLEIQRTEQGDSAMYLCASSLTGEQFFGPGTRLTVL.

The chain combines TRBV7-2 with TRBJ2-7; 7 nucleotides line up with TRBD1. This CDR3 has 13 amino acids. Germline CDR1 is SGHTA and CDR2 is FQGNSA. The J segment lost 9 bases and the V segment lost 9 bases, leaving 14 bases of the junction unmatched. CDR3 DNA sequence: TGTGCCAGTGTGGACAGGCTCACCTATGGGCAGTACTTC. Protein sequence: CASVDRLTYGQYF.

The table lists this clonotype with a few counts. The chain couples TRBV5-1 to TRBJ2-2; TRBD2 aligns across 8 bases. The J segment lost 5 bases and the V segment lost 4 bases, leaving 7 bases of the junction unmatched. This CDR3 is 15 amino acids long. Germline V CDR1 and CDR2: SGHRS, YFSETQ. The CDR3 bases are TGCGCCAGCAGCGGGAGCGGGAGACGGACCGGGGAGCTGTTTTTT. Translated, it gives CASSGSGRRTGELFF. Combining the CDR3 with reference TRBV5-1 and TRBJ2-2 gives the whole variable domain KAGVTQTPRYLIKTRGQQVTLSCSPISGHRSVSWYQQTPGQGLQFLFEYFSETQRNKGNFPGRFSGRQFSNSRSEMNVSTLELGDSALYLCASSGSGRRTGELFFGEGSRLTVL.

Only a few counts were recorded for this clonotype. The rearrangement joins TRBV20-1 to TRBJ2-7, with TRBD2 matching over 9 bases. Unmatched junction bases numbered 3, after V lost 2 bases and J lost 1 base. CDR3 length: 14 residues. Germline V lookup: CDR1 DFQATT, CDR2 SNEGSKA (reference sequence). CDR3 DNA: TGCAGTGCTAGACGTAGCGGGGGTTCCTACGAGCAGTACTTC. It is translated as CSARRSGGSYEQYF.

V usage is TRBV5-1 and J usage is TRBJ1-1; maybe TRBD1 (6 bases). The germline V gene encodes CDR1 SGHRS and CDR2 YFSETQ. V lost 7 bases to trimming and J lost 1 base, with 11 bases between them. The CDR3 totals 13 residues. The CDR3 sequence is CASRYRANTEAFF. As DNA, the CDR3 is TGCGCCAGCCGTTACAGGGCGAACACTGAAGCTTTCTTT.

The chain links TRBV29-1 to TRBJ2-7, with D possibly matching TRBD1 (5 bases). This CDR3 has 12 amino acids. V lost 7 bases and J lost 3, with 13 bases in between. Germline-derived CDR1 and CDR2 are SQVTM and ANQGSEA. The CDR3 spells CSAQTDHYEQYF. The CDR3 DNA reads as TGCAGCGCCCAGACAGACCACTACGAGCAGTACTTC.

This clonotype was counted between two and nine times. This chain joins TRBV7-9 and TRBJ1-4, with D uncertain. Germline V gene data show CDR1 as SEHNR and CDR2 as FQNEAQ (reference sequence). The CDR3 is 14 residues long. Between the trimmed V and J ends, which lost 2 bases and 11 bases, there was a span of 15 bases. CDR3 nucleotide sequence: TGTGCCAGCAGCTTATCAGGAGAGGCGTTCAAACTGTTTTTT. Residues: CASSLSGEAFKLFF.

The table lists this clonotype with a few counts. The CDR3 protein is CASSPGRISGANVLTF. The CDR3 region has the DNA TGTGCCAGCAGTCCTGGACGGATCTCTGGGGCCAACGTCCTGACTTTC. V is TRBV6-2 or TRBV6-3 and J is TRBJ2-6; no clear D. The CDR3 extends over 16 amino acids. Trimming shortened V by 5 bases and J by 0 bases, and 11 bases separated the two germline ends. The germline CDR1 and CDR2 sequences are MNHEY and SVGEGT.

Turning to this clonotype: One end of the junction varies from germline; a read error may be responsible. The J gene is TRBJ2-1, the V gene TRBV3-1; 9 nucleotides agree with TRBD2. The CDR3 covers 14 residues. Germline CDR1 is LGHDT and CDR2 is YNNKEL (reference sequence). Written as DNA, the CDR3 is TGTGCCAGAAGCCGTAGCGGGGGTGACAATGAGCAGTTCTTC. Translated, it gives CARSRSGGDNEQFF.

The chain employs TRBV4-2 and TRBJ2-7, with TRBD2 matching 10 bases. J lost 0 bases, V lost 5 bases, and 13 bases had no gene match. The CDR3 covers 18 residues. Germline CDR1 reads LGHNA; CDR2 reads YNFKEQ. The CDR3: CASSSPVSGGPSSYEQYF. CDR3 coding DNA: TGTGCCAGCAGCTCCCCGGTTAGCGGGGGGCCGAGCTCCTACGAGCAGTACTTC.

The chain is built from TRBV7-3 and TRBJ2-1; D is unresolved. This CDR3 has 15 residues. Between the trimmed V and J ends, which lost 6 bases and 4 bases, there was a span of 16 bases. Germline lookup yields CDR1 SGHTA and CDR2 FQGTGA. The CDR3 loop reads CASSPTAGSYNEQFF. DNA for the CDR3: TGTGCCAGCAGTCCCACAGCCGGGTCTTACAATGAGCAGTTCTTC.

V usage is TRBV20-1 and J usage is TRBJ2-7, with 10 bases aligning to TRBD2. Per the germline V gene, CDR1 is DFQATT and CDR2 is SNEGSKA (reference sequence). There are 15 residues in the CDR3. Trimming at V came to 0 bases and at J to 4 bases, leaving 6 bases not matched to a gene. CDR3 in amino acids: CSARELTSGIYEQYF. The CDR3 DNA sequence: TGCAGTGCTAGAGAGCTAACTAGCGGGATTTACGAGCAGTACTTC.

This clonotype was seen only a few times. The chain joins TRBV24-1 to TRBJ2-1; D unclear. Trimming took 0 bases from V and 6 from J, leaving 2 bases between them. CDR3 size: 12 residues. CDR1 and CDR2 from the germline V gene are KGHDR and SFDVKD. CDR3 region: CATSDLPNEQFF. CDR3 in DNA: TGTGCCACCAGTGATTTGCCCAATGAGCAGTTCTTC.

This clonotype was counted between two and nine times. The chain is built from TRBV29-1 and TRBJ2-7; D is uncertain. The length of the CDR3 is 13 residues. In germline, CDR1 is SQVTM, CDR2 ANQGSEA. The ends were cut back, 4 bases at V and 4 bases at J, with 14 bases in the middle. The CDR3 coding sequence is TGCAGCGTTGTATCTGTCGGCGAGTACGAGCAGTACTTC. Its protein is CSVVSVGEYEQYF.

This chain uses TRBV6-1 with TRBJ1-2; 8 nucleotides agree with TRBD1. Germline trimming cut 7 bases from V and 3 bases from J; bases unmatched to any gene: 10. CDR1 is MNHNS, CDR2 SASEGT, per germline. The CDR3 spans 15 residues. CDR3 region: CASTEGQARYYGYTF. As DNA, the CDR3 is TGTGCCAGCACAGAGGGACAGGCCAGATACTATGGCTACACCTTC.